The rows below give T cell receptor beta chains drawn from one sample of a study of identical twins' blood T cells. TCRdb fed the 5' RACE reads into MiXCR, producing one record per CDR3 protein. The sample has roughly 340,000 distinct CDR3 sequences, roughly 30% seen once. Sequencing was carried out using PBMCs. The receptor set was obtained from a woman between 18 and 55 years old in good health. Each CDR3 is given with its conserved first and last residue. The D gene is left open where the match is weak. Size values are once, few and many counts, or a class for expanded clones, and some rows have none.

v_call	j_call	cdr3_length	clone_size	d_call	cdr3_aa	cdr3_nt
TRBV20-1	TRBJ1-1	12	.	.	CSASKVRVEAFF	TGCAGTGCTAGTAAGGTGCGGGTTGAAGCTTTCTTT
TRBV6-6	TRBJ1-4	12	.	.	CASISPYEKLFF	TGTGCCAGCATTTCCCCCTATGAAAAACTGTTTTTC
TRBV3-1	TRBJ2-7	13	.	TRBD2	CASSQTLTSGGHF	TGTGCCAGCAGCCAAACATTGACTAGCGGGGGGCACTTC
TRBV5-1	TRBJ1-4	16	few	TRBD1	CASSLLPGGANEKLFF	TGCGCCAGCAGCTTACTTCCAGGGGGGGCTAATGAAAAACTGTTTTTT
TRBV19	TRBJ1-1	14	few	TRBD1	CASSFGTGVTEAFF	TGTGCCAGTAGTTTCGGGACAGGGGTCACTGAAGCTTTCTTT
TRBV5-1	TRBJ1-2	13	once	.	CASSLDTFEGYTF	TGCGCCAGCAGCTTGGATACGTTTGAGGGCTACACCTTC
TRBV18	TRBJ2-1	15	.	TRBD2	CASSPPERETVGQFF	TGTGCCAGCTCACCACCGGAGCGGGAGACAGTTGGGCAGTTCTTC
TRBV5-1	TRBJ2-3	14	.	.	CASTLLAPTDTQCF	TGCGCCAGCACCCTACTAGCCCCCACAGATACGCAGTGTTTT
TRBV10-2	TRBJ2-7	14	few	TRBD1	CASRKQGATYEQYF	TGCGCCAGCAGGAAACAGGGGGCCACCTACGAGCAGTACTTC
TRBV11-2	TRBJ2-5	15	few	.	CASSLDGLALKTQCF	TGTGCCAGTAGCTTAGATGGGCTAGCTCTAAAGACCCAGTGCTTC
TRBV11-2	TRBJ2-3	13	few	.	CASSLPRGNTQYF	TGTGCCAGCAGCTTGCCCAGGGGAAATACGCAGTATTTT
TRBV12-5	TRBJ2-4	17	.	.	CASGLVLRREAKNIQYF	TGTGCTAGTGGTTTGGTACTGAGGAGGGAGGCCAAAAACATTCAGTACTTC
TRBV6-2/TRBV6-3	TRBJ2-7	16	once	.	CASSYYTGTSTYEQYF	TGTGCCAGCAGTTACTACACCGGGACGTCAACCTACGAGCAGTACTTC
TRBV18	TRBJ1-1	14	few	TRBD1	CASSPEQGSTEAFF	TGTGCCAGCTCACCCGAACAGGGGTCCACTGAAGCTTTCTTT
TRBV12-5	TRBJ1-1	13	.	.	CASGLTGNTEAFF	TGTGCTAGTGGCTTGACAGGAAACACTGAAGCTTTCTTT
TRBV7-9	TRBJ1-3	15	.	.	CASSLDLGHGNTIYF	TGTGCCAGCAGCTTAGATCTGGGACATGGAAACACCATATATTTT
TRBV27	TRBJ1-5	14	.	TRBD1	CASSTGQWGRPQHF	TGTGCCAGCAGTACGGGACAGTGGGGTCGGCCCCAGCATTTT
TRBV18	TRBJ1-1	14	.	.	CASSPSAFGAEAFF	TGTGCCAGCTCACCATCAGCTTTCGGCGCTGAAGCTTTCTTT
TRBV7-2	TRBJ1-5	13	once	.	CASSLERYQPQHF	TGTGCCAGCAGCTTAGAGCGCTATCAGCCCCAGCATTTT
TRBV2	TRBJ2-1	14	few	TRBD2	CASAYSGGPNEQFF	TGTGCCAGCGCATATAGCGGGGGGCCGAATGAGCAGTTCTTC
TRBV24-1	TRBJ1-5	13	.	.	CATSQGSDQPQHF	TGTGCCACCAGTCAGGGGAGCGACCAGCCCCAGCATTTT
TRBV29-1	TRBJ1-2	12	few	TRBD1	CSVWGQAYGYTF	TGCAGCGTTTGGGGACAGGCCTATGGCTACACCTTC
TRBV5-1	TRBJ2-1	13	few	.	CASSLRVNNEQFF	TGCGCCAGCAGCTTGAGGGTGAACAATGAGCAGTTCTTC
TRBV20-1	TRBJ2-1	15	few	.	CSARPGTAVYNEQFF	TGCAGTGCTAGGCCAGGGACTGCCGTTTACAATGAGCAGTTCTTC
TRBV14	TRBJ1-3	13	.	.	CASSHGAGNTIYF	TGTGCCAGCAGCCATGGGGCCGGAAACACCATATATTTT
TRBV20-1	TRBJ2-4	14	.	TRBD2	CSASAGLGKNIQYF	TGCAGTGCTAGCGCTGGACTAGGGAAAAACATTCAGTACTTC
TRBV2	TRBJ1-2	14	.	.	CASSEPPPGYGYTF	TGTGCCAGCAGTGAACCCCCGCCCGGCTATGGCTACACCTTC
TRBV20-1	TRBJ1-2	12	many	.	CSASTGFDGYTF	TGCAGTGCTAGCACAGGGTTTGATGGCTACACCTTC
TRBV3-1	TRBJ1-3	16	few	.	CASSQGGGAGGNTIYF	TGTGCCAGCAGCCAAGGGGGGGGGGCAGGAGGAAACACCATATATTTT
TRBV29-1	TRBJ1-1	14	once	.	CSVRFDPGNTEAFF	TGCAGCGTTCGGTTCGATCCGGGGAACACTGAAGCTTTCTTT
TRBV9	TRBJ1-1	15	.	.	CASSPTGYEAAEAFF	TGTGCCAGCAGCCCAACAGGGTATGAAGCCGCTGAAGCTTTCTTT
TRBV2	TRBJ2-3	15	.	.	CASISGALSTDTQYF	TGTGCCAGCATCTCCGGGGCGCTGAGCACAGATACGCAGTATTTT
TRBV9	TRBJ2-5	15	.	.	CASSVNPSVQETQYF	TGTGCCAGCAGCGTAAACCCTAGCGTTCAAGAGACCCAGTACTTC
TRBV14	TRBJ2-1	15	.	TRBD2	CASSPLLGGSNEQFF	TGTGCCAGCAGCCCTCTCTTGGGGGGGTCCAATGAGCAGTTCTTC
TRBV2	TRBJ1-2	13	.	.	CASSEALRSGYTF	TGTGCCAGCAGTGAAGCCCTTCGAAGTGGCTACACCTTC
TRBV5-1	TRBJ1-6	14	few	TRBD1	CASSRTGNNSPLHF	TGCGCCAGCAGCCGGACAGGGAATAATTCACCCCTCCACTTT
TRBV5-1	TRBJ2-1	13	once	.	CANSAGPAQSSFF	TGCGCCAACAGCGCGGGACCAGCCCAAAGCAGTTTCTTC
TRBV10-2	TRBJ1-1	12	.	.	CASSAGLSVAFF	TGCGCCAGCAGTGCAGGGCTCTCGGTAGCTTTCTTT
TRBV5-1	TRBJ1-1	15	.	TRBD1	CASSRGTGGNTEAFF	TGCGCCAGCAGTCGTGGGACAGGGGGAAACACTGAAGCTTTCTTT
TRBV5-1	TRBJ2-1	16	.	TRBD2	CASSPVSGRATNEQFF	TGCGCCAGCAGCCCAGTTAGCGGGAGGGCCACCAATGAGCAGTTCTTC
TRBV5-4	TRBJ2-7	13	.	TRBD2	CASSAGVMSEQYF	TGTGCCAGCAGTGCGGGGGTCATGAGTGAGCAGTACTTC
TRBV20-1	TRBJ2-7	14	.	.	CSASPRRASYEQYF	TGCAGTGCTAGTCCGAGGAGGGCCAGCTACGAGCAGTACTTC
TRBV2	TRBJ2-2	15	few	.	CASSGFRGTTGELFF	TGTGCCAGCAGTGGGTTCAGGGGAACCACCGGGGAGCTGTTTTTT